This TCR beta chain was sequenced in a study of cytomegalovirus exposure and HLA in healthy donors. Study information: Ancestry clustering placed around 81% of several hundred genotyped donors in the Caucasian-associated cluster.

The PCR contained 60 Vbeta and 13 Jbeta primers. In the study's own analysis: Per a later analysis, the number of unique TCR beta chains was roughly 83 million, of which around 9.9 million were shared. Repertoires were generated with immunoSEQ multiplex PCR, while TCRdb's copy carries only in-frame clones and drops some. V and J calls and clone size are copied from that table; D and trimming were computed from the DNA. This repertoire shows 120,000 or so clones, roughly a tenth found once; its top ten account for approximately 4.5%. CDR3 length equals 14 residues. From germline, CDR1 is MNHEY and CDR2 SMNVEV (reference sequence). V was cut by 4 bases and J by 5 bases, with 13 bases left in between. Study-wide results and limits: Immune exposure data for these donors was limited to CMV serostatus.

Note on this clone: Antigen: not known.

This chain joins TRBV27 and TRBJ2-3, with D perhaps TRBD2 (5 bases). The clonotype originates from a woman aged 18-29 years in good health and CMV-seropositive. Sequenced input: PBMCs. In DNA, the CDR3 is TGTGCCAGCAGTTCGGGGTTTTCGGGAGATACGCAGTATTTT. It translates to CASSSGFSGDTQYF.